This TCR beta chain is drawn from a study of OX40 agonist ivuxolimab in advanced cancers. Study-level information: People who had prior anti-PD-1, anti-PD-L1 or anti-CTLA-4 therapy could take part, and roughly 40% had some. Of the patients, three showed partial responses, one with hepatocellular carcinoma and two with cutaneous melanoma.

The protocol was immunoSEQ multiplex PCR, while the TCRdb copy is restricted to in-frame clones and leaves out a portion. The data show approximately 71,000 clones, just under 95% seen once. Per the germline V gene, CDR1 is MNHEY and CDR2 is SVGAGI. The CDR3 spans 13 residues. Trimming stripped 6 bases from V and 1 base from J, with 10 bases between. The chain uses TRBV6-5 and TRBJ2-7; D may match TRBD1 or TRBD2 (5 bases each). The sequence was collected from an adult with an advanced solid tumor such as melanoma, head and neck, liver or kidney cancer. Material: CD4+ or CD8+ T cells sorted from blood, obtained in a trial of the OX40 agonist ivuxolimab. The chain's CDR3 is CASSGTGSYEQYF. In DNA, the CDR3 is TGTGCCAGCAGCGGGACGGGATCCTACGAGCAGTACTTC.